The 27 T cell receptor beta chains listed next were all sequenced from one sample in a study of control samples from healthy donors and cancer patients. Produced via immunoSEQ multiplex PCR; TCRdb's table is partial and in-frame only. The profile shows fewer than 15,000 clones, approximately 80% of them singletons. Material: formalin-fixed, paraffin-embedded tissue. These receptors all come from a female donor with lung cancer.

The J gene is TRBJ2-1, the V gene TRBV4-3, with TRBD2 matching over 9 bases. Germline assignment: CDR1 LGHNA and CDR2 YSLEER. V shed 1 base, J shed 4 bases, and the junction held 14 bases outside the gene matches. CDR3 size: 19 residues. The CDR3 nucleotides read TGCGCCAGCAGCCAAGTATCTGGCGGGAGGGGTTCGGTATACAATGAGCAGTTCTTC. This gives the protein CASSQVSGGRGSVYNEQFF.

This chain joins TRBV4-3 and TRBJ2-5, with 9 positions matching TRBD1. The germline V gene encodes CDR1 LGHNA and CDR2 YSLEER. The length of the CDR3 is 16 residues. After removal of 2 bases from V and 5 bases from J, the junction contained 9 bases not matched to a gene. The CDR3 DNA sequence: TGCGCCAGCAGCCAACTCACTACAGGGGGCAAGGAGACCCAGTACTTC. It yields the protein CASSQLTTGGKETQYF.

The CDR3 DNA is TGTGCCAGCAACGACAGAAACTATGGCTACACCTTC. It yields the protein CASNDRNYGYTF. The chain uses TRBV6-6 and TRBJ1-2; the D gene is possibly TRBD1 (5 bases). The CDR3 is 12 residues long. V shed 7 bases and J shed 2 bases, with 8 bases lying between them. Germline loops: CDR1 MNHNY, CDR2 SVGAGI (reference sequence).

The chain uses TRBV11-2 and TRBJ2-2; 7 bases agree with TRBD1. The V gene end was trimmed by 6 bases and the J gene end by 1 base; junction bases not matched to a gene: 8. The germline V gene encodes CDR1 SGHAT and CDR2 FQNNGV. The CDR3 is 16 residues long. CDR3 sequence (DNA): TGTGCCAGCAGTCGCGGACAGGTGATGAACACCGGGGAGCTGTTTTTT. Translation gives CASSRGQVMNTGELFF. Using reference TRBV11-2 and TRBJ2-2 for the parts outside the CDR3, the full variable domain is EAGVAQSPRYKIIEKRQSVAFWCNPISGHATLYWYQQILGQGPKLLIQFQNNGVVDDSQLPKDRFSAERLKGVDSTLKIQPAKLEDSAVYLCASSRGQVMNTGELFFGEGSRLTVL.

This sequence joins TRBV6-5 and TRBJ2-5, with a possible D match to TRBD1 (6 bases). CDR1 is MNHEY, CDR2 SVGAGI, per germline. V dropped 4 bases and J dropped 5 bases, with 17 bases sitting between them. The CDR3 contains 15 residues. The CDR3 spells CASSWRQVSRETQYF. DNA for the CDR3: TGTGCCAGCAGTTGGCGACAGGTATCCCGGGAGACCCAGTACTTC.

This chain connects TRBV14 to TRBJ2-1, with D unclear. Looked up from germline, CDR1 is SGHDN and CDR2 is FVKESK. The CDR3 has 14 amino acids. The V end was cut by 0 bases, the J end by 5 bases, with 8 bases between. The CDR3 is CASSQDRLDNEQFF. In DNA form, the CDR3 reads TGTGCCAGCAGCCAAGATAGGTTGGACAATGAGCAGTTCTTC. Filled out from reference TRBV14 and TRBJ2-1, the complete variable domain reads EAGVTQFPSHSVIEKGQTVTLRCDPISGHDNLYWYRRVMGKEIKFLLHFVKESKQDESGMPNNRFLAERTGGTYSTLKVQPAELEDSGVYFCASSQDRLDNEQFFGPGTRLTVL.

CDR3 sequence reads: CSVVRDRDNEQYF. The CDR3 DNA reads as TGCAGCGTTGTCCGGGACAGGGACAACGAGCAGTACTTC. The chain recombines TRBV29-1 with TRBJ2-7; 9 bases agree with TRBD1. Trimming at V came to 4 bases and at J to 5 bases, leaving 6 bases not matched to a gene. The CDR3 sequence is 13 residues long. CDR1 and CDR2 from the germline V gene are SQVTM and ANQGSEA.

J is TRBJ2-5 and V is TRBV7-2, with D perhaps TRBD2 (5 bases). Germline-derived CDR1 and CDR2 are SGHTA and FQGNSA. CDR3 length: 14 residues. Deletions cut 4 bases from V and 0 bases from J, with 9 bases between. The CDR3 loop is CASSSREYQETQYF. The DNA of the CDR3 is TGTGCCAGCAGCTCGAGGGAGTACCAAGAGACCCAGTACTTC.

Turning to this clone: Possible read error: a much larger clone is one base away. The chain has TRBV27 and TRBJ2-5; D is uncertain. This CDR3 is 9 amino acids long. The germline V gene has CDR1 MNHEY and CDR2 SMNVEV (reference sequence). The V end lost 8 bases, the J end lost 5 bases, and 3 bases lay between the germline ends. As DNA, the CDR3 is TGTGCCAGCGGGGAGACCCAGTACTTC. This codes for CASGETQYF.

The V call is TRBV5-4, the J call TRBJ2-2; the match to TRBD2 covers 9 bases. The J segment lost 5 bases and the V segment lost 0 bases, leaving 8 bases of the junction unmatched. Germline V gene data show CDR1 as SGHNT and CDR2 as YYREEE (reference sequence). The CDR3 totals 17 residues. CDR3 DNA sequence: TGTGCCAGCAGCTTGGGGTTTGGGCTAGCGGGGACCGGGGAGCTGTTTTTT. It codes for CASSLGFGLAGTGELFF.

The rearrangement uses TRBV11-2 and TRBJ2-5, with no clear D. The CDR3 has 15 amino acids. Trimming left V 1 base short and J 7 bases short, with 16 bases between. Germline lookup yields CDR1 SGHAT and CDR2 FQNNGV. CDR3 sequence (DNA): TGTGCCAGCAGCTTAGGCCTCACCCTCAAAGGGACCCAGTACTTC. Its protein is CASSLGLTLKGTQYF.

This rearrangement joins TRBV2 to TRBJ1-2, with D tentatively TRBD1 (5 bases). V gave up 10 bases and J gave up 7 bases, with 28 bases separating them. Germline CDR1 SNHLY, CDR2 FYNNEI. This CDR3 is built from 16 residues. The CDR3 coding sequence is TGTGCCACTGCTTTGGAAGGACAAACGCCCATGGGTGGCTACACCTTC. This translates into CATALEGQTPMGGYTF.

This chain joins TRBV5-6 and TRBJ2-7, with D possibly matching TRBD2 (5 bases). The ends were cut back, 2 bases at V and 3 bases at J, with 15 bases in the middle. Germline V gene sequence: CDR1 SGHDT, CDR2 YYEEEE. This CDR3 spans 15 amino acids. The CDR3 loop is CASSLEGGNLYEQYF. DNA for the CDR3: TGTGCCAGCAGCTTAGAGGGCGGCAACCTCTACGAGCAGTACTTC.

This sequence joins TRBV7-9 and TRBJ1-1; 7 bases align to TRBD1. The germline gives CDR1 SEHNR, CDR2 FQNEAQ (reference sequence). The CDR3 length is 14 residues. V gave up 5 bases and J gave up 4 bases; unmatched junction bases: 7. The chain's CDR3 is CASSPGGAGTEAFF. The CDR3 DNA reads TGTGCCAGCAGCCCAGGGGGGGCGGGCACTGAAGCTTTCTTT. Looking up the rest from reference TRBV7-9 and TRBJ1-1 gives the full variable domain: DTGVSQNPRHKITKRGQNVTFRCDPISEHNRLYWYRQTLGQGPEFLTYFQNEAQLEKSRLLSDRFSAERPKGSFSTLEIQRTEQGDSAMYLCASSPGGAGTEAFFGQGTRLTVV.

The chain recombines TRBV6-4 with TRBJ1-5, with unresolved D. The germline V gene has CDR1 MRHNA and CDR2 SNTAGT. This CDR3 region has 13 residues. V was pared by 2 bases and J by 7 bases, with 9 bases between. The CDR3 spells CASSDESGQPQHF. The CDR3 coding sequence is TGTGCCAGCAGTGACGAATCCGGCCAGCCCCAGCATTTT.

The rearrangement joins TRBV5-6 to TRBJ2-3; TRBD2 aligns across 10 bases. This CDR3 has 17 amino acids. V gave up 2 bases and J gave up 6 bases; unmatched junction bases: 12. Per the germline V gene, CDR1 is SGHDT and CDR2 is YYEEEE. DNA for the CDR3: TGTGCCAGCAGCTTTCTTCGCCCTGCTAGCGGGAGTGATACGCAGTATTTT. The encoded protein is CASSFLRPASGSDTQYF.

CDR3 sequence: CAISEGVDTEAFF. The CDR3 DNA reads as TGTGCCATCAGTGAGGGGGTTGACACTGAAGCTTTCTTT. This chain uses TRBV10-3 with TRBJ1-1; no reliable D call. Germline values: CDR1 ENHRY, CDR2 SYGVKD. The CDR3 extends over 13 amino acids. The V end was cut by 2 bases, the J end by 3 bases, with 7 bases between.

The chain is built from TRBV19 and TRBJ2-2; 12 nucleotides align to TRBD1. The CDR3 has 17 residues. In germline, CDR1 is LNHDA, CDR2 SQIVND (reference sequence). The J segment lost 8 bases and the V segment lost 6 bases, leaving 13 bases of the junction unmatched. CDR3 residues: CASRALPGQGASGELFF. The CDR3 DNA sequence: TGTGCCAGTAGAGCACTGCCGGGACAGGGGGCGTCAGGGGAGCTGTTTTTT. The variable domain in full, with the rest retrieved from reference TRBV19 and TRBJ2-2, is DGGITQSPKYLFRKEGQNVTLSCEQNLNHDAMYWYRQDPGQGLRLIYYSQIVNDFQKGDIAEGYSVSREKKESFPLTVTSAQKNPTAFYLCASRALPGQGASGELFFGEGSRLTVL.

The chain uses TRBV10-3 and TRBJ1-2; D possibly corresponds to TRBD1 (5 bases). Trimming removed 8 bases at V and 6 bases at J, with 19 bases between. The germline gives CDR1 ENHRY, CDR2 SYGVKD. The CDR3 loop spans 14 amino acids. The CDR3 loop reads CAIRGYRSADGYTF. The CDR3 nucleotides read TGTGCCATCCGGGGGTATAGATCAGCCGATGGCTACACCTTC.

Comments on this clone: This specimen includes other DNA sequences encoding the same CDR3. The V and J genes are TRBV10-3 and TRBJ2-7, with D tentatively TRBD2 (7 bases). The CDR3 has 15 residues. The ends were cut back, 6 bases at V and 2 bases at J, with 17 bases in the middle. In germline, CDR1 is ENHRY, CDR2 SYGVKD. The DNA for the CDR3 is TGTGCCATCAGACGCCAGACGGGGGGCCCCTACGAGCAGTACTTC. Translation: CAIRRQTGGPYEQYF.

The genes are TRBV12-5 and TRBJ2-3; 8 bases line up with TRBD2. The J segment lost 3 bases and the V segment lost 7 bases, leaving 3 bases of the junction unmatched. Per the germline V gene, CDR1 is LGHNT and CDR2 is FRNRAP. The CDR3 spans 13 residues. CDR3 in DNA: TGTGCTAGTGCGGCGGGGGGAACAGATACGCAGTATTTT. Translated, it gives CASAAGGTDTQYF.

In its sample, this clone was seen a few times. The chain's CDR3 is CASSSNRDGSPLHF. CDR3 DNA sequence: TGCGCCAGCAGCTCGAACAGGGACGGTTCACCCCTCCACTTT. The chain joins TRBV5-1 to TRBJ1-6, with D possibly TRBD1 on 6 matching bases. The CDR3 is 14 amino acids. Germline values: CDR1 SGHRS, CDR2 YFSETQ. Trimming took 3 bases from V and 9 from J, leaving 13 bases between them.

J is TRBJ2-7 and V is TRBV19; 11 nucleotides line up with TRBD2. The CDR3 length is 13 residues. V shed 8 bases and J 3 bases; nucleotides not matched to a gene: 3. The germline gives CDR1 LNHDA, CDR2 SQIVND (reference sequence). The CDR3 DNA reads TGTGCCAGTGCGACTAGCGGGAACTACGAGCAGTACTTC. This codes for CASATSGNYEQYF.

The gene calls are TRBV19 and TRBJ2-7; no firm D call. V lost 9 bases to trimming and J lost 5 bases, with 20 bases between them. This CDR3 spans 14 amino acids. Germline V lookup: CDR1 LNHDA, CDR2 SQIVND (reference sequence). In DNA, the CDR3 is TGTGCCAGCCGTCCTACTCTAGGTTCAAACGAGCAGTACTTC. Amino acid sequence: CASRPTLGSNEQYF. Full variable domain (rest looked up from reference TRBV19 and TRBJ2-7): DGGITQSPKYLFRKEGQNVTLSCEQNLNHDAMYWYRQDPGQGLRLIYYSQIVNDFQKGDIAEGYSVSREKKESFPLTVTSAQKNPTAFYLCASRPTLGSNEQYFGPGTRLTVT.

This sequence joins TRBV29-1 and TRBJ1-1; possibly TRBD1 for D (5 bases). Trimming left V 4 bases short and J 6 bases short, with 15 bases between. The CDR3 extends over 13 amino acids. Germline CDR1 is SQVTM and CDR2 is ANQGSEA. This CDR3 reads CSVGGDLVAEAFF. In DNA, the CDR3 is TGCAGCGTTGGTGGGGACCTAGTGGCTGAAGCTTTCTTT. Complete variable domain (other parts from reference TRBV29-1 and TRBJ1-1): SAVISQKPSRDICQRGTSLTIQCQVDSQVTMMFWYRQQPGQSLTLIATANQGSEATYESGFVIDKFPISRPNLTFSTLTVSNMSPEDSSIYLCSVGGDLVAEAFFGQGTRLTVV.

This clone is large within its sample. This CDR3 reads CASSFGDSGANVLTF. DNA of the CDR3: TGTGCCAGCAGCTTCGGGGACTCTGGGGCCAACGTCCTGACTTTC. The rearrangement joins TRBV7-2 to TRBJ2-6, with D possibly being TRBD2 (5 bases). The CDR3 covers 15 residues. Germline-derived CDR1 and CDR2 are SGHTA and FQGNSA. V lost 3 bases and J 0 bases, leaving 6 bases between the germline ends. Supplemented by reference TRBV7-2 and TRBJ2-6, the full variable domain reads GAGVSQSPSNKVTEKGKDVELRCDPISGHTALYWYRQSLGQGLEFLIYFQGNSAPDKSGLPSDRFSAERTGGSVSTLTIQRTQQEDSAVYLCASSFGDSGANVLTFGAGSRLTVL.

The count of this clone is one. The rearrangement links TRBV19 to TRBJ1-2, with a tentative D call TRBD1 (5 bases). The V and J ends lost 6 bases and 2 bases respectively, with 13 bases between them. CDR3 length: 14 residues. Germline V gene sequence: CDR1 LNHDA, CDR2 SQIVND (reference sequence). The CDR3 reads CASRGTPENYGYTF. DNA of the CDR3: TGTGCCAGTAGGGGGACTCCCGAGAACTATGGCTACACCTTC.